This is a list of T cell receptor beta chains from one sample in a study of cytomegalovirus exposure and HLA in healthy donors. Only in-frame clones appear in the TCRdb table, and some are missing; sequencing was by immunoSEQ multiplex PCR. This sample has approximately 180,000 clones; around 80% occur once, and the top ten carry about 1.5%. Sequencing was carried out using PBMCs. These receptors all come from a woman under 30 in good health and CMV-seronegative. The CDR3 runs from the conserved cysteine through the conserved F or W. The listing skips clone size in some rows; elsewhere it reads once, few, many or a size class.

v_call | cdr3_length | clone_size | cdr3_aa
TRBV7-6 | 15 | - | CASSSRGWAYNEQFF
TRBV2 | 15 | - | CASRTSGSGQETQYF
TRBV6-5 | 15 | few | CASSYQRGLTGELFF
TRBV11-3 | 16 | - | CASSLVAGRGHSPLHF
TRBV7-9 | 15 | - | CASSPTGLEGNTIYF
TRBV9 | 13 | - | CASSSGTGGTQYF
TRBV4-3 | 14 | - | CASSQDWASYEQYF
TRBV19 | 14 | - | CASSLDRGRGELFF
TRBV5-5 | 12 | - | CASSPPLDTQYF
TRBV6-1 | 14 | - | CASSLQGAEDTQYF
TRBV28 | 18 | - | CASSVRGQGAAGANVLTF
TRBV7-9 | 16 | - | CASSLGGQGGFDEQFF
TRBV5-4 | 18 | once | CASSLDLRGAGGFHEQYF
TRBV7-9 | 13 | - | CASSPPMNTEAFF
TRBV5-1 | 14 | - | CASSLEGGPDTQYF
TRBV7-9 | 16 | - | CASSPRTGVPYNEQFF
TRBV4-3 | 14 | few | CASSPHRQSYGYTF
TRBV7-9 | 13 | - | CAIQDRPTGELFF
TRBV25-1 | 15 | - | CASSVTGQMNTEAFF
TRBV19 | 14 | - | CASTTGVDNQPQHF
TRBV11-2 | 19 | - | CASSLRRGGVNSGRNEQFF
TRBV7-2 | 12 | - | CASSLGRNIQYF
TRBV18 | 16 | - | CASSPNGFQGGTEAFF
TRBV2 | 13 | - | CANRVSDTGELFF
TRBV6-5 | 15 | - | CASSYSTGGSYGYTF
TRBV30 | 17 | - | CAWSGPGQGFGANVLTF
TRBV11-2 | 15 | - | CASSLTIRTTDTQYF
TRBV11-3 | 14 | - | CASSLDPTSGELFF
TRBV18 | 12 | - | CASSPSRGPQHF
TRBV18 | 16 | - | CASSRSSQGSTDTQYF
TRBV19 | 19 | once | CASSIVLASGVSSYNEQFF
TRBV30 | 13 | - | CAWSRQGAQPQHF
TRBV5-1 | 14 | few | CASSVRGQGDTQYF
TRBV7-2 | 13 | - | CASSLTVDNEQFF
TRBV21-1 | 17 | - | CASSQLGLAGSRDTQYF
TRBV11-3 | 16 | - | CASSRTQLDRRETQYF
TRBV5-1 | 16 | - | CASSFSPGLDQETQYF
TRBV19 | 23 | once | CASSISLAGGPRRNSVSYNEQFF
TRBV15 | 16 | - | CATSRDRAGHTGELFF
TRBV5-6 | 15 | few | CASSLSGATNEKLFF
TRBV30 | 16 | - | CAWSGEAGPVQETQYF
TRBV14 | 17 | - | CASSQGIGDSATDTQYF
TRBV2 | 16 | - | CASSAPGQGSNQPQHF
TRBV2 | 15 | - | CASRDRVNSNQPQHF
TRBV7-9 | 13 | once | CASTRQDTDTQYF
TRBV27 | 15 | - | CASSLWSSVSGELFF
TRBV30 | 13 | - | CAWSADRVGGYTF
TRBV2 | 16 | few | CASSSTSASSYNEQFF
TRBV28 | 15 | - | CASSPRGLGTDTQYF